This T cell receptor beta chain was sequenced during a study of shared T cell receptors in the human thymus. Clones were read by immunoSEQ multiplex PCR, and TCRdb kept only the in-frame ones, dropping some. The table includes around 340,000 clones, over 90% detected once. This CDR3 comprises 15 residues. Germline V gives CDR1 SGDLS, CDR2 YYNGEE. With 3 bases clipped from V and 3 bases from J, the junction kept 6 bases outside the gene matches. This receptor was identified in a human donor. The rearrangement joins TRBV9 to TRBJ1-1; 9 nucleotides agree with TRBD1. The specimen sequenced was thymocytes. The CDR3 nucleotides read TGTGCCAGCAGCGGGACAGGGGTAGGAGACACTGAAGCTTTCTTT. Its translation: CASSGTGVGDTEAFF.